This T cell receptor (beta chain) was recovered during a study of blood T cell repertoires in COVID-19. Study overall: Some COVID-19 samples were acute and others convalescent; all came from the United States, Italy and Spain. T cells, B-cell-depleted T cells, or PBMCs provided the cDNA or gDNA that served as material.

The assay was immunoSEQ multiplex PCR, and TCRdb's table has in-frame clones only and misses some. Seen here are about 40,000 clones, roughly 84% observed once, and the top ten hold approximately 14%. The CDR3 length is 16 residues. The J segment lost 4 bases and the V segment lost 0 bases, leaving 3 bases of the junction unmatched. CDR1 MNHEY and CDR2 SVGAGI come from the germline V gene. Sequenced material: peripheral blood. The chain has TRBV6-5 and TRBJ2-3; 11 bases fit TRBD1. The clonotype originates from a human donor in a cohort sampled during active COVID-19. In DNA form, the CDR3 reads TGTGCCAGCAGTTACTCGGGACAGGGGGGCGCAGATACGCAGTATTTT. This sequence encodes CASSYSGQGGADTQYF.